This paragraph covers one T cell receptor beta chain sequence. V lost 6 bases and J lost 3; bases outside the gene matches: 6. The CDR3 is 14 residues long. Germline V lookup: CDR1 SNHLY, CDR2 FYNNEI. The record originates from a study of blood T cell repertoires in COVID-19. Repertoires were generated with immunoSEQ multiplex PCR, while TCRdb's copy carries only in-frame clones and drops some. Found here are roughly 200,000 clones, 80% to 90% of them singletons; the top ten hold about 9.3%. This receptor was obtained from a man aged 40-50 years who had recovered from COVID-19. V is TRBV2 and J is TRBJ2-7; 9 positions match TRBD1. Sample: PBMCs or T cells enriched from blood (not recorded which). CDR3 region: CASSGTGSHYEQYF. DNA of the CDR3: TGTGCCAGCAGCGGGACAGGGTCCCACTACGAGCAGTACTTC.